The present entry profiles one TCR beta chain with its context. Generated by immunoSEQ multiplex PCR, the TCRdb table keeps only in-frame clones and is missing some. The sample includes around 140,000 clones, around 80% of them seen just once. The sample belongs to a study of blood T cell repertoires in COVID-19. This CDR3 spans 15 amino acids. Germline V gives CDR1 MNHEY, CDR2 SVGAGI. V was pared by 6 bases and J by 4 bases, with 15 bases between. The chain carries TRBV6-5 and TRBJ1-4, with D maybe TRBD1 (5 bases). The source is a man in his sixties with active or convalescent COVID-19. The sample comprised peripheral blood. CDR3 bases: TGTGCCAGCAGCACGGGGAGGGGCTTTAATGAAAAACTGTTTTTT. It is translated as CASSTGRGFNEKLFF.